Sequencing of this TCR beta chain was carried out in a study of Graves' ophthalmopathy and Graves' hyperthyroidism. Overall study context: Sampling took place at initial diagnosis, with peripheral blood obtained before any treatment.

Concerning this clonotype: Its specificity is unknown.

Whole-study findings and limits: Sensitivity reached more than 85% and specificity around 81% for a 13-signature model separating ophthalmopathy from stable hyperthyroidism.

The length of the CDR3 is 14 residues. V lost 0 bases to trimming and J lost 1 base, with 7 bases between them. Germline V gene data show CDR1 as MNHEY and CDR2 as SVGAGI. The authors amplified TCR beta CDR3 regions from RNA transcripts. Second-round multiplex PCR came after a first-round RT-PCR that employed HTBI primers. From the multiplex PCR reads, TCRdb called clonotypes with MiXCR, one entry per CDR3 protein. Of about 16,000 distinct CDR3 sequences listed, more than 45% were seen once; the top ten hold about 25%. None of the included patients had other autoimmune diseases, uncontrolled infections, pregnancy or lactation, as these led to exclusion. Fresh peripheral blood, approximately 10 ml, was the PBMC source.

This TCR came from a woman aged 40 to 50 with stable Graves' hyperthyroidism. This chain joins TRBV6-5 and TRBJ2-7; no definite D call. The sample comprised peripheral blood. CDR3 in amino acids: CASSYSMFSYEQYF. CDR3 coding DNA: TGTGCCAGCAGTTACTCTATGTTTTCCTACGAGCAGTACTTC.